This T cell receptor beta chain was documented in a study of molecular identifiers for immune sequencing clone quantification (dated by TCRdb to 2016 to 2018). As for the study more broadly: In a replicate experiment, RNA from about 19,000 or 110,000 naive CD8 T cells was split into five aliquots, four of which were sequenced. CD8 T cells were used in a methods study to benchmark molecular-identifier clustering-based TCR repertoire sequencing (MIDCIRS) and TCR RNA copy counting.

The CDR3 measures 13 amino acids from cysteine to phenylalanine. Of the read, only the CDR3 DNA is kept; its 39 bases are in frame from base 1. Naive CD8 T cell libraries were made from roughly 18,000 to 920,000 sorted cells using 10%, 30% or 50% of purified RNA. Naive CD8 T cells, defined as CD8+CD4-CCR7+CD45RA+, were FACS-sorted into RLT Plus buffer on a BD FACSAria II. Nine to eleven TCR copies' worth of Jurkat RNA were spiked into roughly 17,000-1,100,000 naive CD8 T cell samples to test detection sensitivity. CD8 T cells were enriched with RosetteSep CD8+ T Cell Enrichment Cocktail and Ficoll-Paque, followed by ACK red cell lysis. The study at large found these results: In CMV-specific effector cells, clones with more than 20 RNA copies accounted for over 99% of molecules, whereas in naive cells such clones accounted for under 1%. A single cell's worth of spiked-in Jurkat TCR RNA was reported detectable even among some 920,000 naive CD8 T cells. Roughly 2.8 recovered TCR RNA copies per cell were obtained by modeling, versus 9 to 10 by digital PCR, implying a capture efficiency of 25% to 30%. When barcode sub-clustering was left out, chimeric consensus sequences inflated TCR diversity, with chimeras reaching as high as 47%. The naive libraries included spiked-in Jurkat TCR RNA (about 9 copies' worth), and this Jurkat TCR RNA is not part of the donor repertoire. Highly expanded clone sizes could be underestimated because identical TCR molecules may share a barcode.

The library was generated by PCR. Instrument used: NextSeq 500. Bulk TCR libraries were made following a previously described method, with the TCR primers given in Table S5. The Qiagen AllPrep DNA/RNA kit was used to purify total RNA. Before analysis, reads from multiple sequencing runs of the same library were pooled. The study's own analysis went as follows. Only reads with exact TCR constant sequence were kept, trimmed to 150 nt, and grouped by their 12-nt molecular barcodes. Within each barcode group, reads were sub-clustered at a 15% Levenshtein threshold, and quality-weighted consensus sequences were built per RNA molecule. Non-functional sequences were excluded, and lower-count sequences lying one edit away from another sequence were also excluded. Based on fitting two negative binomial distributions, any barcode sub-cluster with under 20% of the maximum read count was discarded. TCRdb applied fastp at Q25 and MiXCR to the public reads, then kept only in-frame beta chains. A single entry per CDR3 protein holds the most common genes and DNA from its merged rows. These V and J calls derive from TCRdb rather than the authors' analysis. The sample table lists over 35,000 distinct CDR3 sequences, about a quarter of them with a count of one. Around 0.89% of the sample rests with the top ten.

With respect to this clonotype: The specificity of this receptor is unknown. With a much larger clone just one base away, this may be a read error.

Sequenced: naive CD8+ T cells from blood, with Jurkat cell RNA spiked in. The cell subset or site label on this specimen signifies: FACS-sorted CD8+CD4-CCR7+CD45RA+ naive T cells. This receptor was taken from a human donor in good health. Some libraries in this study had Jurkat cell RNA spiked in. Rearrangement joined TRBV12-3 or TRBV12-4 to TRBJ2-5; no D segment can be confidently identified. The nucleotide sequence reads TGTGCCAGCACTTCCTGGGATCAAGAGGCCCAGTACTTC. This translates into CASTSWDQEAQYF.